This T cell receptor (beta chain) derives from a study of beta chain features in type 1 diabetes. Findings and limits, study-wide: TCRB CDR3s were moderately but significantly shorter in Type 1 diabetes patients in all four CD4+ subsets.

Notes on this clone: Its antigen is not identified.

CDR3 length: 12 amino acids. CDR1 SGHRS and CDR2 YFSETQ come from the germline V gene. V was pared by 0 bases and J by 9 bases, with 7 bases between. The sequenced template was cDNA made from the entire isolated RNA. TCRdb's table, derived via immunoSEQ multiplex PCR, lists solely in-frame clones and lacks some. The profile shows around 280,000 clones, about 15% of them singletons. V and J are TRBV5-1 and TRBJ2-1, with unresolved D. Sequenced material: naive CD4+ T cells from blood. The receptor's source is a man in his late teens or twenties with type 1 diabetes. The CDR3 protein is CASSLAPGEQFF. The DNA of the CDR3 is TGCGCCAGCAGCTTGGCCCCGGGTGAGCAGTTCTTC.